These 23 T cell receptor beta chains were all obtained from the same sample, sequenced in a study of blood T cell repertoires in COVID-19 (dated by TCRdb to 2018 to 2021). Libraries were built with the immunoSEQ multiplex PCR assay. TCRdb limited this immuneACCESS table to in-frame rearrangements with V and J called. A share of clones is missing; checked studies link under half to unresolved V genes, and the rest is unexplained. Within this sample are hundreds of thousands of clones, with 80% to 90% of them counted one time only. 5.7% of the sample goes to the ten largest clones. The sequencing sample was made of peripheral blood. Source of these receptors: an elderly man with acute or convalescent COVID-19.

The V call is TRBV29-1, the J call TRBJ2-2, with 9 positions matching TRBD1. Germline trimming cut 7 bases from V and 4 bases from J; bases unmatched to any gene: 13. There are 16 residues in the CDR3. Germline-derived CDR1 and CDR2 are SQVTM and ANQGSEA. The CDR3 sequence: CSARIETGGVTGELFF. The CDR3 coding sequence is TGCAGCGCCCGGATAGAGACAGGGGGGGTCACCGGGGAGCTGTTTTTT.

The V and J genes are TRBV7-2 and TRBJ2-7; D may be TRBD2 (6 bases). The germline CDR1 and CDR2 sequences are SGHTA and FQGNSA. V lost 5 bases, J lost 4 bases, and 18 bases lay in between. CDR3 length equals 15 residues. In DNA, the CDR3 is TGTGCCAGCAGCACCACCGGGACGGAGGGATACGAGCAGTACTTC. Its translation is CASSTTGTEGYEQYF.

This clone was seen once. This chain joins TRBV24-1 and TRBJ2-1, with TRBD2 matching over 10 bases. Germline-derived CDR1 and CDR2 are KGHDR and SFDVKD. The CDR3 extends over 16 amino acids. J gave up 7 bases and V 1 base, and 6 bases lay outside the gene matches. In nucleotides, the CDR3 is TGTGCCACCAGTGATTTCTCTCTAGCGGGAGCAAATGAGCAGTTCTTC. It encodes CATSDFSLAGANEQFF.

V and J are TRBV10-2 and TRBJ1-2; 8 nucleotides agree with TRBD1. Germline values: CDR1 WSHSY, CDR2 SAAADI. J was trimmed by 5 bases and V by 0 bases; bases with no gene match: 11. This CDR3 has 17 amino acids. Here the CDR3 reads CASSESGQGSLGYGYTF. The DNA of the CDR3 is TGCGCCAGCAGTGAGTCCGGACAGGGCTCACTTGGGTATGGCTACACCTTC.

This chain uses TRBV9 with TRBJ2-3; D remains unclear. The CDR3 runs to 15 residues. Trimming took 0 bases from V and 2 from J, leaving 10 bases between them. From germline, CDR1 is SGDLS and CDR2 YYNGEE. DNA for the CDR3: TGTGCCAGCAGCGTAGGTCAAGCAACCACAGATACGCAGTATTTT. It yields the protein CASSVGQATTDTQYF.

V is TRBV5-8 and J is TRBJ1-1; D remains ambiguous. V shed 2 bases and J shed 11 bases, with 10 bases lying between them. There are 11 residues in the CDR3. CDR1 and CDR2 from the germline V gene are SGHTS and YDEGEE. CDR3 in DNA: TGTGCCAGCAGCTTTTGGGAGCGTGCTTTCTTT. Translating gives CASSFWERAFF.

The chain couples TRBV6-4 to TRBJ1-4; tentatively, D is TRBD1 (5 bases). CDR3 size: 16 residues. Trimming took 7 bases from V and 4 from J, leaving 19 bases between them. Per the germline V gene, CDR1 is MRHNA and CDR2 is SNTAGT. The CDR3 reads CASKWSVSGNNEKLFF. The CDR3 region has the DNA TGTGCCAGCAAGTGGTCCGTTTCAGGGAATAATGAAAAACTGTTTTTT.

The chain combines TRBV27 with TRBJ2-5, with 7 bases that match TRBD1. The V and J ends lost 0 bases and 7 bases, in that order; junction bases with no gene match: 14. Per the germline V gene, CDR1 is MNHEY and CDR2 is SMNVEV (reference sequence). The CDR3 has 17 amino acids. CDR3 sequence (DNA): TGTGCCAGCAGTTTATCATGGCCCGGGACAGCAGGCACGACCCAGTACTTC. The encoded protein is CASSLSWPGTAGTTQYF.

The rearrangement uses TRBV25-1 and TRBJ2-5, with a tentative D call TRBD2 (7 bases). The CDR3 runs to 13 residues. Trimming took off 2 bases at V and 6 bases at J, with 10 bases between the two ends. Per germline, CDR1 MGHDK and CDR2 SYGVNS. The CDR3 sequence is CASSEGGAKTQYF. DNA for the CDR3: TGTGCCAGCAGTGAAGGGGGGGCAAAGACCCAGTACTTC.

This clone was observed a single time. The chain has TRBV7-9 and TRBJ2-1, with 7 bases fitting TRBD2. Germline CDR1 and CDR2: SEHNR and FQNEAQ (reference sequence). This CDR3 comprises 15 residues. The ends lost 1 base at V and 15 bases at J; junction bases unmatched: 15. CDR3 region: CASSLGGLGREYRFF. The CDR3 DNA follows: TGTGCCAGCAGCTTAGGGGGTTTGGGGCGGGAGTACAGGTTCTTC.

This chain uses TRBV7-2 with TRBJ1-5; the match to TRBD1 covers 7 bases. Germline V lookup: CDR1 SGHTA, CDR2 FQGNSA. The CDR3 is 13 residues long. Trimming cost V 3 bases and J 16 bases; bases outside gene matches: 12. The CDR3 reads CASSFRMTGNLHF. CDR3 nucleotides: TGTGCCAGCAGCTTCCGTATGACAGGGAATTTACATTTT.

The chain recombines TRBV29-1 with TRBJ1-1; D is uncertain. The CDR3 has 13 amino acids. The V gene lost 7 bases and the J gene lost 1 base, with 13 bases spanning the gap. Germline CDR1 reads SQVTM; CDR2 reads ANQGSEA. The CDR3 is CSAGRRGNTEAFF. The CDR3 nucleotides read TGCAGCGCCGGTCGGCGGGGGAACACTGAAGCTTTCTTT.

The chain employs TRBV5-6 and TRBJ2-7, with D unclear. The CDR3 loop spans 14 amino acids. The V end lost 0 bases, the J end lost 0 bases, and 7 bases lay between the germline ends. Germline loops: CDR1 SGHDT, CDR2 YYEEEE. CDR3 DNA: TGTGCCAGCAGCTTGGGGGCCCGCTCCTACGAGCAGTACTTC. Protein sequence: CASSLGARSYEQYF. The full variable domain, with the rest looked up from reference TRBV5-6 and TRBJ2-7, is DAGVTQSPTHLIKTRGQQVTLRCSPKSGHDTVSWYQQALGQGPQFIFQYYEEEERQRGNFPDRFSGHQFPNYSSELNVNALLLGDSALYLCASSLGARSYEQYFGPGTRLTVT.

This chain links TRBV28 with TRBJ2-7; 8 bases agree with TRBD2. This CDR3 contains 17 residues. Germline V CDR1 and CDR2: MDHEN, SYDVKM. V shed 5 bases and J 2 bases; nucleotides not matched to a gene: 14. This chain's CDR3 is CASSEIQGGGTPYEQYF. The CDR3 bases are TGTGCCAGCAGTGAAATACAGGGCGGGGGGACCCCCTACGAGCAGTACTTC.

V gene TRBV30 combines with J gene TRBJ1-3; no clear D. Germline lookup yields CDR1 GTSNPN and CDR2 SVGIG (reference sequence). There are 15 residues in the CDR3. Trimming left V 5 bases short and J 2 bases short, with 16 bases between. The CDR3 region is CAWGPRGRAGNTIYF. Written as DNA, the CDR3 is TGTGCCTGGGGACCCCGGGGAAGAGCTGGAAACACCATATATTTT. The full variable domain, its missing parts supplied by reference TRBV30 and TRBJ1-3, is SQTIHQWPATLVQPVGSPLSLECTVEGTSNPNLYWYRQAAGRGLQLLFYSVGIGQISSEVPQNLSASRPQDRQFILSSKKLLLSDSGFYLCAWGPRGRAGNTIYFGEGSWLTVV.

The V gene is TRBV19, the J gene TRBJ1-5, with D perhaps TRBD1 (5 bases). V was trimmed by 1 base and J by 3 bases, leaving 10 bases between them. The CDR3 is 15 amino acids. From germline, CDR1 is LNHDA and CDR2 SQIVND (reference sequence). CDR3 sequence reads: CASSIAGFDNQPQHF. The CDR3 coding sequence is TGTGCCAGTAGTATAGCAGGGTTTGACAATCAGCCCCAGCATTTT.

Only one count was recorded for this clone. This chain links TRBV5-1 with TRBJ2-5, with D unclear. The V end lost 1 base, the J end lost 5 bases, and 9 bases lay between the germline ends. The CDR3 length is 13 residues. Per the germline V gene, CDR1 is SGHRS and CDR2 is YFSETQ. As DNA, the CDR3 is TGCGCCAGCAGCTTGTATATTCGGGAGACCCAGTACTTC. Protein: CASSLYIRETQYF.

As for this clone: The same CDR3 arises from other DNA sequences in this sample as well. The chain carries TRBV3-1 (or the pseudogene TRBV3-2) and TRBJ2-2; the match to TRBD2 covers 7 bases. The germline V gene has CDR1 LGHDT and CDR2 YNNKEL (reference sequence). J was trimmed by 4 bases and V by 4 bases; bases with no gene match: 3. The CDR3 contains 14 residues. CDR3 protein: CASSRRESTGELFF. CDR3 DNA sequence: TGTGCCAGCAGCCGGCGGGAGAGCACCGGGGAGCTGTTTTTT.

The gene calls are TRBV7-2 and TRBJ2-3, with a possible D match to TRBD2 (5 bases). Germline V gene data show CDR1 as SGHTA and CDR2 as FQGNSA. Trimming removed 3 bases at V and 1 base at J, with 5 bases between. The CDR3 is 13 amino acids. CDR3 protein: CASSFSGTDTQYF. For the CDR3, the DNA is TGTGCCAGCAGCTTTAGCGGCACAGATACGCAGTATTTT. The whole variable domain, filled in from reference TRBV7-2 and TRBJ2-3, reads GAGVSQSPSNKVTEKGKDVELRCDPISGHTALYWYRQSLGQGLEFLIYFQGNSAPDKSGLPSDRFSAERTGGSVSTLTIQRTQQEDSAVYLCASSFSGTDTQYFGPGTRLTVL.

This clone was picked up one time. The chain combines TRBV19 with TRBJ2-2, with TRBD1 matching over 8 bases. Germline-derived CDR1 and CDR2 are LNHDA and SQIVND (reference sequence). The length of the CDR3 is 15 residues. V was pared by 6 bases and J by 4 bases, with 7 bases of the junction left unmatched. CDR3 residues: CASRIQGAVTGELFF. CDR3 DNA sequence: TGTGCCAGTAGGATTCAGGGGGCCGTCACCGGGGAGCTGTTTTTT.

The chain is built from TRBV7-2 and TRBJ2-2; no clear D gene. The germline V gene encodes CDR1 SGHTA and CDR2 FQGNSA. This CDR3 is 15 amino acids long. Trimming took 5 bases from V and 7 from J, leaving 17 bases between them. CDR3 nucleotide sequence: TGTGCCAGCAGCCTCGGATCCCTCGGCGGCGGGGAGCTGTTTTTT. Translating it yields CASSLGSLGGGELFF.

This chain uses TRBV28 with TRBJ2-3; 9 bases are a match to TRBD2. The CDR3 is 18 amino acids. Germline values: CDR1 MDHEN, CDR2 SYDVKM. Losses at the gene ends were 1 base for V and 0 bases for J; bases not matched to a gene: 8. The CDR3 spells CASSLLGSGGSSTDTQYF. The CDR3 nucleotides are TGTGCCAGCAGTTTATTGGGTAGCGGGGGCTCTAGCACAGATACGCAGTATTTT.

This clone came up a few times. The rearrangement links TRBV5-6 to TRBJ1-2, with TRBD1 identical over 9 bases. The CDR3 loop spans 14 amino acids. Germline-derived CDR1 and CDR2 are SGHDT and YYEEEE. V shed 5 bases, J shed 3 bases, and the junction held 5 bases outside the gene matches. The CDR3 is CASSSWDRDYGYTF. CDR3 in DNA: TGTGCCAGCAGTTCCTGGGACAGGGACTATGGCTACACCTTC.